This TCR beta chain was recovered during a study of cytomegalovirus exposure and HLA in healthy donors. Germline CDR1 reads MGHDK; CDR2 reads SYGVNS. The CDR3 has 15 amino acids. J lost 6 bases, V lost 5 bases, and 6 bases had no gene match. Whole-study findings and limits: Rare TCR sequences dominated, though some public TCRs recurred in many donors. Presence/absence analyses treated sequencing depth as roughly uniform across donors.

Use of 60 Vbeta and 13 Jbeta primers characterized the PCR. Clones were sequenced by immunoSEQ multiplex PCR, and TCRdb holds only the in-frame ones, with some missing. Among around 180,000 clones listed, about four fifths were seen once. As for this clone: Antigen unknown.

Sequencing used PBMCs. This TCR came from a man younger than 35 in good health and CMV-seronegative. V and J are TRBV25-1 and TRBJ2-3; 12 positions match TRBD2. The CDR3 nucleotides read TGTGCCAGCAGTCCGACTAGCGGGAGAGGGGATACGCAGTATTTT. Its translation is CASSPTSGRGDTQYF.